One and the same sample provided the 22 T cell receptor beta chains below, sequenced in a study of blood T cell repertoires in COVID-19. Some clones are missing from TCRdb's copy, which holds only in-frame ones; the method was immunoSEQ multiplex PCR. In the table there are 180,000 or so clones, around 86% of which are singletons. Sequencing used peripheral blood. Receptors originate from a woman aged 80 or older in a cohort sampled during active or convalescent COVID-19.

This chain joins TRBV28 and TRBJ1-4; no definite D call. Germline CDR1 MDHEN, CDR2 SYDVKM. V lost 7 bases and J lost 8, with 14 bases in between. This CDR3 comprises 13 residues. CDR3: CASTSGSQEKLFF. Here the CDR3 DNA reads TGTGCCAGCACCAGCGGCTCACAAGAAAAACTGTTTTTT.

The chain is built from TRBV3-1 (or the pseudogene TRBV3-2) and TRBJ1-2; D gene uncertain. V was cut by 4 bases and J by 6 bases, with 12 bases left in between. This CDR3 has 13 amino acids. Germline CDR1 is LGHDT and CDR2 is YNNKEL (reference sequence). The CDR3 loop is CASSRLSTDGYTF. The CDR3 DNA is TGTGCCAGCAGCCGTCTAAGTACTGATGGCTACACCTTC.

The gene calls are TRBV18 and TRBJ1-5; 7 nucleotides align to TRBD1. The CDR3 totals 16 residues. The germline V gene has CDR1 KGHSH and CDR2 LQKENI. Unmatched junction bases numbered 5, after V lost 3 bases and J lost 0 bases. The CDR3 loop is CASSPATGSSNQPQHF. CDR3 sequence (DNA): TGTGCCAGCTCACCGGCGACAGGGTCTAGCAATCAGCCCCAGCATTTT. Complete variable domain (other parts from reference TRBV18 and TRBJ1-5): NAGVMQNPRHLVRRRGQEARLRCSPMKGHSHVYWYRQLPEEGLKFMVYLQKENIIDESGMPKERFSAEFPKEGPSILRIQQVVRGDSAAYFCASSPATGSSNQPQHFGDGTRLSIL.

V is TRBV27 and J is TRBJ1-1; TRBD1 matches 7 bases. Germline CDR1 MNHEY, CDR2 SMNVEV (reference sequence). This CDR3 is built from 15 residues. V dropped 4 bases and J dropped 1; count of bases not matched to a gene: 6. DNA for the CDR3: TGTGCCAGCAGTTCAGACAGGGTGGCGAACACTGAAGCTTTCTTT. This encodes CASSSDRVANTEAFF.

The chain's CDR3 is CASSWDSKTEAFF. The CDR3 DNA follows: TGTGCCAGCAGCTGGGACAGCAAGACTGAAGCTTTCTTT. The chain uses TRBV7-9 and TRBJ1-1, with 7 bases lining up with TRBD1. Germline CDR1 is SEHNR and CDR2 is FQNEAQ (reference sequence). The V gene end was trimmed by 4 bases and the J gene end by 5 bases; junction bases not matched to a gene: 4. This CDR3 is 13 amino acids long.

The sample holds a few counts of this clone. The chain carries TRBV2 and TRBJ1-1, with D unresolved. CDR3 length equals 11 residues. From germline, CDR1 is SNHLY and CDR2 FYNNEI. V was trimmed by 3 bases and J by 6 bases, leaving 5 bases between them. The CDR3 DNA sequence: TGTGCCAGCAGTGAGTATTCTGAAGCTTTCTTT. It is translated as CASSEYSEAFF.

This chain joins TRBV10-3 and TRBJ1-2; the match to TRBD1 covers 12 bases. Germline V gives CDR1 ENHRY, CDR2 SYGVKD. The CDR3 covers 15 residues. Trimming took 6 bases from V and 4 from J; bases not matched to a gene: 6. The CDR3 loop reads CAISTGTGGVYGYTF. The CDR3 DNA is TGTGCCATCAGCACCGGGACAGGGGGCGTCTATGGCTACACCTTC.

The chain carries TRBV10-2 and TRBJ1-5, with TRBD1 matching over 10 bases. This CDR3 has 17 residues. Losses at the gene ends were 3 bases for V and 1 base for J; bases not matched to a gene: 6. Per germline, CDR1 WSHSY and CDR2 SAAADI. CDR3 loop: CASSERDRGLSNQPQHF. Here the CDR3 DNA reads TGCGCCAGCAGTGAAAGGGACAGGGGTCTAAGCAATCAGCCCCAGCATTTT.

The rearrangement joins TRBV10-3 to TRBJ1-5, with D tentatively TRBD1 (5 bases). The CDR3 spans 13 residues. Between the trimmed V and J ends, which lost 6 bases and 3 bases, there was a span of 9 bases. CDR1 ENHRY and CDR2 SYGVKD come from the germline V gene. The CDR3 region is CAIRQGNNQPQHF. The CDR3, as DNA: TGTGCCATCAGGCAGGGTAACAATCAGCCCCAGCATTTT.

V gene TRBV11-3 combines with J gene TRBJ2-5; D not certain. Trimming removed 4 bases at V and 2 bases at J, with 11 bases between. This CDR3 region has 14 residues. From germline, CDR1 is SGHNT and CDR2 YENEEA. CDR3 region: CASSSSGGQETQYF. The CDR3 bases are TGTGCCAGCAGCTCCTCGGGTGGACAAGAGACCCAGTACTTC.

The rearrangement joins TRBV19 to TRBJ1-5, with 7 positions matching TRBD1. Germline CDR1 LNHDA, CDR2 SQIVND (reference sequence). J lost 7 bases, V lost 4 bases, and 7 bases had no gene match. The CDR3 sequence is 14 residues long. This CDR3 is CASSRDRAGQPQHF. The CDR3, as DNA: TGTGCCAGTAGTAGAGACAGGGCGGGGCAGCCCCAGCATTTT.

The chain carries TRBV3-1 (or the pseudogene TRBV3-2) and TRBJ2-1, with TRBD2 matching 10 bases. This CDR3 has 16 amino acids. The V gene's germline CDR1 is LGHDT and CDR2 YNNKEL (reference sequence). J lost 7 bases, V lost 2 bases, and 8 bases had no gene match. In nucleotides, the CDR3 is TGTGCCAGCAGCCAACGGACTAGCGGAGCAGGGAATGAGCAGTTCTTC. Translation: CASSQRTSGAGNEQFF.

The CDR3 DNA sequence: TGTGCCAGCTCCCTTCACGGGCCAGGGGGCACTGAAGCTTTCTTT. Protein sequence: CASSLHGPGGTEAFF. The chain combines TRBV18 with TRBJ1-1; 7 bases match TRBD1. J gave up 4 bases and V 6 bases, and 11 bases lay outside the gene matches. CDR3 length: 15 residues. Per the germline V gene, CDR1 is KGHSH and CDR2 is LQKENI.

The chain carries TRBV20-1 and TRBJ1-5, with 9 bases fitting TRBD1. CDR3 length equals 15 residues. Germline CDR1 reads DFQATT; CDR2 reads SNEGSKA (reference sequence). The ends lost 3 bases at V and 6 bases at J; junction bases unmatched: 9. CDR3 nucleotide sequence: TGCAGTGCTAGTTTTTTCACAGGGGGCTCTCAGCCCCAGCATTTT. This gives the protein CSASFFTGGSQPQHF.

V is TRBV29-1 and J is TRBJ2-1, with TRBD2 identical over 10 bases. Germline loops: CDR1 SQVTM, CDR2 ANQGSEA. The CDR3 runs to 14 residues. The junction had 5 bases not matched to a gene; V was cut back by 3 bases and J by 6 bases. The CDR3 protein is CSVDIAGGPNEQFF. The CDR3, as DNA: TGCAGCGTTGACATAGCGGGAGGCCCCAATGAGCAGTTCTTC.

The rearrangement uses TRBV29-1 and TRBJ2-1; 8 bases map to TRBD2. The CDR3 is made up of 15 amino acids. V lost 7 bases and J lost 0; bases outside the gene matches: 8. Germline loops: CDR1 SQVTM, CDR2 ANQGSEA. The CDR3 bases are TGCAGCGCCCAGCGGGGGTCGAGCTCCTACAATGAGCAGTTCTTC. It translates to CSAQRGSSSYNEQFF.

The rearrangement uses TRBV4-3 and TRBJ1-1; D gene ambiguous. The CDR3 totals 15 residues. CDR1 is LGHNA, CDR2 YSLEER, per germline. With 2 bases removed from V and 1 base from J, the gap between germline ends came to 11 bases. CDR3 residues: CASSQSVFQNTEAFF. The CDR3 DNA is TGCGCCAGCAGCCAATCGGTATTTCAGAACACTGAAGCTTTCTTT.

Points on this clone: The DNA is omitted, as the CDR3 cannot be located on it reliably, and the CDR3 follows TCRdb's listing. This chain links TRBV19 with TRBJ1-2; whether TRBD1, the table's D call, matches the DNA was not checked. The CDR3 region is 17 residues in length, termini included. Per germline, CDR1 LNHDA and CDR2 SQIVND (reference sequence). The CDR3 reads CASSILAGTGKNYGYTF.

V gene TRBV30 combines with J gene TRBJ2-1; 11 bases are shared with TRBD1. The germline gives CDR1 GTSNPN, CDR2 SVGIG (reference sequence). CDR3 length: 14 amino acids. After removal of 5 bases from V and 6 bases from J, the junction contained 6 bases not matched to a gene. The CDR3 region is CAWGGTGGINEQFF. CDR3 sequence (DNA): TGTGCCTGGGGGGGGACAGGGGGTATCAATGAGCAGTTCTTC. The full variable domain, rest sourced from reference TRBV30 and TRBJ2-1, is SQTIHQWPATLVQPVGSPLSLECTVEGTSNPNLYWYRQAAGRGLQLLFYSVGIGQISSEVPQNLSASRPQDRQFILSSKKLLLSDSGFYLCAWGGTGGINEQFFGPGTRLTVL.

As DNA, the CDR3 is TGTGCCAGCAGTTACGGGGGGTGGACCGGGGAGCTGTTTTTT. Translating it yields CASSYGGWTGELFF. The rearrangement joins TRBV2 to TRBJ2-2, with 7 bases lining up with TRBD2. CDR1 SNHLY and CDR2 FYNNEI come from the germline V gene. The CDR3 covers 14 residues. V was pared by 5 bases and J by 5 bases, with 5 bases of the junction left unmatched.

The chain employs TRBV5-6 and TRBJ1-3, with 9 positions matching TRBD1. CDR1 is SGHDT, CDR2 YYEEEE, per germline. V gave up 0 bases and J gave up 4 bases; unmatched junction bases: 5. This CDR3 has 16 residues. CDR3 region: CASSLAGTGPGNTIYF. CDR3 nucleotides: TGTGCCAGCAGCTTGGCCGGGACAGGGCCCGGAAACACCATATATTTT. Filled out from reference TRBV5-6 and TRBJ1-3, the complete variable domain reads DAGVTQSPTHLIKTRGQQVTLRCSPKSGHDTVSWYQQALGQGPQFIFQYYEEEERQRGNFPDRFSGHQFPNYSSELNVNALLLGDSALYLCASSLAGTGPGNTIYFGEGSWLTVV.

V and J are TRBV3-1 (or the pseudogene TRBV3-2) and TRBJ2-2, with D unclear. The CDR3 is 14 amino acids. V dropped 4 bases and J dropped 4 bases, with 10 bases sitting between them. The germline CDR1 and CDR2 sequences are LGHDT and YNNKEL (reference sequence). As DNA, the CDR3 is TGTGCCAGCAGCCCCCACGACACCACCGGGGAGCTGTTTTTT. Translated, it gives CASSPHDTTGELFF.